This T cell receptor (beta chain) was profiled in a study of CD8+CD57+ T cells in acquired aplastic anemia. About the study: Recorded DNA amounts for sorted CD4+ and CD8+ cells had an average of roughly 3.4 ug. Study conclusions and caveats: Patients had twenty-nine CD8+ CDR3 sequences in common with controls (the shared set).

Sequenced patients had shown CD8+CD57+ cell expansion by flow cytometry. A remark on this clonotype: The antigen is not known.

Genomic DNA templated the TCR beta VDJ and CDR3 profiling. A single record per CDR3 protein comes from TCRdb applying MiXCR to the reads. The sample gives roughly 250,000 distinct CDR3 sequences, about 80% of which show up once; less than 50% is in the top ten. The source material was sorted CD4+, CD8+, or CD8+CD57+ T cells (not recorded which) from PBMCs. The source is a human donor with aplastic anemia.

In DNA form, the CDR3 reads TGTGCCAGCAGCCGAGACCGGAACTATGGCTACACCTTC. Translated: CASSRDRNYGYTF. The chain has TRBV7-2 and TRBJ1-2, with no clear D. CDR3 length: 13 residues. Germline CDR1 reads SGHTA; CDR2 reads FQGNSA. V shed 5 bases and J shed 2 bases, with 9 bases lying between them.